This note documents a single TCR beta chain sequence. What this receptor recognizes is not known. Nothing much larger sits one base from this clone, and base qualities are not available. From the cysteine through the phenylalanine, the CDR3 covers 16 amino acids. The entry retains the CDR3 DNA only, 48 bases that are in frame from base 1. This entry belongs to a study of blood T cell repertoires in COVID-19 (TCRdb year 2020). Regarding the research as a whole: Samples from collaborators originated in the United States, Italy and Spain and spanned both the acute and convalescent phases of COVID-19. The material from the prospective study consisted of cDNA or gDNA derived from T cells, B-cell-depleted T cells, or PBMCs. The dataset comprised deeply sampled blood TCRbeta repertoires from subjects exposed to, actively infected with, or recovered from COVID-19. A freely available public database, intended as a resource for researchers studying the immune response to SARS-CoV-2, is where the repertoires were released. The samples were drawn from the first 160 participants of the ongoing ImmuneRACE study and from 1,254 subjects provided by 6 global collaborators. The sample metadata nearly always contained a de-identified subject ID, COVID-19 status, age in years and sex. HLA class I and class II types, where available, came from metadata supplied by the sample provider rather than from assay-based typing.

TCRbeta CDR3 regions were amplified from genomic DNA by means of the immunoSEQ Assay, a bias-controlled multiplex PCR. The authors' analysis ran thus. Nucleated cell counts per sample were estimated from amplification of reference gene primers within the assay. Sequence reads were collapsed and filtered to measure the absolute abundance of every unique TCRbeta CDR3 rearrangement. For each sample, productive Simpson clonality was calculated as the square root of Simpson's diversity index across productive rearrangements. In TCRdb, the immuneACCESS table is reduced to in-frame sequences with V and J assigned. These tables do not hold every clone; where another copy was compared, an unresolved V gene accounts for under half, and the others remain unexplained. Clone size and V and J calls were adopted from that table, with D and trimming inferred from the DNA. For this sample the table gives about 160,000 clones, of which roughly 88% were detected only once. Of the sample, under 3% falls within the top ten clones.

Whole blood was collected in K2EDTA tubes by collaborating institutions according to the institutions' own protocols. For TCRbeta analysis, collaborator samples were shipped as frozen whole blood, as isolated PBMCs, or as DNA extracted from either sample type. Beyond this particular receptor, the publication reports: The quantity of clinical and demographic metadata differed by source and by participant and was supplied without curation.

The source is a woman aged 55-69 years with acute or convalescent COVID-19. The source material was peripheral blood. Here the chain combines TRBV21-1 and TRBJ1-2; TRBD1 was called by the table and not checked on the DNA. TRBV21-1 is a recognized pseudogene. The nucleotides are TGTGCCAGCACCCAGGGGGGCGCCCCGGCTAACTATGGCTACACCTTC. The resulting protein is CASTQGGAPANYGYTF.